These T cell receptor beta chains were read from a single sample in a study of graft-versus-host responses after intestinal transplantation. The assay was immunoSEQ multiplex PCR, and TCRdb's table has in-frame clones only and misses some. The table shows roughly 8,200 clones, with nearly 95% occurring only once. This specimen consisted of PBMCs, obtained 11 days after intestinal transplantation. The source is a human patient who received an intestinal transplant, so some T cells may come from the graft donor. Both conserved end residues are trimmed from each CDR3.

v_call: TRBV19; cdr3_length: 12; cdr3_aa: ASSFGTGGYEQY
v_call: TRBV6-5; cdr3_length: 12; cdr3_aa: ASTQPGGLYEQY
v_call: TRBV28; cdr3_length: 18; cdr3_aa: ASSFPKVGTGIPFTDTQY
v_call: TRBV7-2; cdr3_length: 13; cdr3_aa: ASSLVRQGSSPLH
v_call: TRBV6-1; cdr3_length: 8; cdr3_aa: ASNGGEQY
v_call: TRBV7-9; cdr3_length: 12; cdr3_aa: ASSSSRESNEQF
v_call: TRBV5-6; cdr3_length: 12; cdr3_aa: ASSFDRLNTEAF
v_call: TRBV28; cdr3_length: 11; cdr3_aa: ASSPAGQFGYT
v_call: TRBV4-2; cdr3_length: 17; cdr3_aa: ASSQGGGTGERSNQPQH
v_call: TRBV6-5; cdr3_length: 12; cdr3_aa: ASSYFSGSETQY
v_call: TRBV4-3; cdr3_length: 12; cdr3_aa: ASSQDTGMAEAF
v_call: TRBV27; cdr3_length: 12; cdr3_aa: ASSLTSGADEQF
v_call: TRBV7-6; cdr3_length: 14; cdr3_aa: ASSFSPGGAVYEQY
v_call: TRBV6-5; cdr3_length: 11; cdr3_aa: ASSWDSSYEQY
v_call: TRBV6-4; cdr3_length: 13; cdr3_aa: ASSDSASGGNEQF
v_call: TRBV10-3; cdr3_length: 11; cdr3_aa: AITGGVNTEAF
v_call: TRBV28; cdr3_length: 14; cdr3_aa: ASSPERGQGRRALH
v_call: TRBV30; cdr3_length: 13; cdr3_aa: AWSGGQGLSDTQY
v_call: TRBV19; cdr3_length: 13; cdr3_aa: ASRPRDRVADTQY
v_call: TRBV28; cdr3_length: 11; cdr3_aa: ASSPDRGFGYT
v_call: TRBV2; cdr3_length: 15; cdr3_aa: ASSEALRGANTGELF
v_call: TRBV6-1; cdr3_length: 13; cdr3_aa: ASMSRTATNEKLF
v_call: TRBV5-1; cdr3_length: 14; cdr3_aa: ASSPSTTQEVDTQY
v_call: TRBV28; cdr3_length: 10; cdr3_aa: ASRGGSQPQH
v_call: TRBV30; cdr3_length: 11; cdr3_aa: AWSRSPGGHYT
v_call: TRBV28; cdr3_length: 16; cdr3_aa: ASSYIRTDSYSSYEQY
v_call: TRBV11-2; cdr3_length: 13; cdr3_aa: ASSRTSGSYNEQF
v_call: TRBV30; cdr3_length: 10; cdr3_aa: AWSAGLTEAF
v_call: TRBV25-1; cdr3_length: 13; cdr3_aa: ASSEYGQRGDIQY
v_call: TRBV7-2; cdr3_length: 14; cdr3_aa: ASSLRLAGGGDEQF
v_call: TRBV4-2; cdr3_length: 15; cdr3_aa: ASSQDQSGQLAFEQF
v_call: TRBV11-2; cdr3_length: 10; cdr3_aa: ASSLNPSEQY
v_call: TRBV7-2; cdr3_length: 13; cdr3_aa: ASSLSIGSPGELF
v_call: TRBV6-5; cdr3_length: 10; cdr3_aa: ASSERAGELF
v_call: TRBV4-2; cdr3_length: 14; cdr3_aa: ASSQGSRGATDTQY
v_call: TRBV6-5; cdr3_length: 13; cdr3_aa: ASSFLGTFNSPLH
v_call: TRBV19; cdr3_length: 16; cdr3_aa: ASAPWDRGPYGANVLT
v_call: TRBV27; cdr3_length: 15; cdr3_aa: ASSPNLPGAGESGYT
v_call: TRBV6-1; cdr3_length: 10; cdr3_aa: ASGQGNQPQH
v_call: TRBV6-1; cdr3_length: 9; cdr3_aa: ASRDSYGYT
v_call: TRBV29-1; cdr3_length: 14; cdr3_aa: SVETGVASGANVLT
v_call: TRBV25-1; cdr3_length: 12; cdr3_aa: ASSEWGAGYEQY
v_call: TRBV28; cdr3_length: 10; cdr3_aa: ASREVNTEAF
v_call: TRBV4-3; cdr3_length: 14; cdr3_aa: ASSQGSWPTNEKLF
v_call: TRBV7-8; cdr3_length: 11; cdr3_aa: ASRTSGAYEQY
v_call: TRBV7-2; cdr3_length: 9; cdr3_aa: ASSLTPEAF
v_call: TRBV7-9; cdr3_length: 11; cdr3_aa: ASNSGNSYEQY
v_call: TRBV9; cdr3_length: 11; cdr3_aa: ASSVDDSQPQH
v_call: TRBV7-2; cdr3_length: 15; cdr3_aa: ASSLKLAGGYYNEQF
v_call: TRBV2; cdr3_length: 12; cdr3_aa: AATGGLVINEQF
v_call: TRBV7-2; cdr3_length: 14; cdr3_aa: ASSLVPWEMNTEAF
v_call: TRBV5-6; cdr3_length: 14; cdr3_aa: ASSWGRLAASGEQF
v_call: TRBV11-1; cdr3_length: 11; cdr3_aa: ASSLLGGSEAF
v_call: TRBV10-3; cdr3_length: 12; cdr3_aa: AISDPHSHYEQY